Below are 30 T cell receptor beta chains sequenced from a single sample in a study of blood T cell repertoires in COVID-19. Only in-frame clones appear in the TCRdb table, and some are missing; sequencing was by immunoSEQ multiplex PCR. This table has 310,000 or so clones, approximately 88% appearing once. The sequenced material came from peripheral blood. These receptors all come from a man younger than 45 with COVID-19, enrolled during active disease.

The chain recombines TRBV27 with TRBJ1-5; D unresolved. CDR1 and CDR2 (germline): MNHEY, SMNVEV (reference sequence). The CDR3 extends over 14 amino acids. Trimming removed 3 bases from V and 0 bases from J, with 6 bases in between. The CDR3 protein is CASSLRVSNQPQHF. CDR3 nucleotide sequence: TGTGCCAGCAGTTTGAGGGTTAGCAATCAGCCCCAGCATTTT.

The J gene is TRBJ1-2, the V gene TRBV24-1; 7 bases line up with TRBD1. The CDR3 runs 15 residues. V lost 4 bases to trimming and J lost 7 bases; unmatched junction nucleotides: 11. Germline CDR1 is KGHDR and CDR2 is SFDVKD. The CDR3 spells CATSDDGQVGSGYTF. The DNA for the CDR3 is TGTGCCACCAGTGACGATGGACAGGTTGGTAGTGGCTACACCTTC.

This chain connects TRBV29-1 to TRBJ1-2; 8 bases fit TRBD1. The CDR3 contains 14 residues. With V trimmed by 7 bases and J by 4 bases, 11 bases remained unmatched. The germline V gene has CDR1 SQVTM and CDR2 ANQGSEA. CDR3 bases: TGCAGCGCCGCCCGGGGGACAGGCGCCTATGGCTACACCTTC. Protein sequence: CSAARGTGAYGYTF. Filled out from reference TRBV29-1 and TRBJ1-2, the complete variable domain reads SAVISQKPSRDICQRGTSLTIQCQVDSQVTMMFWYRQQPGQSLTLIATANQGSEATYESGFVIDKFPISRPNLTFSTLTVSNMSPEDSSIYLCSAARGTGAYGYTFGSGTRLTVV.

This clone was observed once. V gene TRBV9 combines with J gene TRBJ2-7; maybe TRBD1 (5 bases). The CDR3 totals 14 residues. CDR1 and CDR2 from the germline V gene are SGDLS and YYNGEE. Trimming left V 0 bases short and J 1 base short, with 8 bases between. The chain's CDR3 is CASSVGAGSYEQYF. The DNA for the CDR3 is TGTGCCAGCAGCGTAGGGGCAGGGTCCTACGAGCAGTACTTC.

The chain couples TRBV13 to TRBJ2-3; no reliable D call. The CDR3 covers 14 residues. The germline V and J ends were trimmed by 6 bases and 0 bases, with 10 bases remaining between them. Germline lookup yields CDR1 PRHDT and CDR2 FYEKMQ (reference sequence). CDR3 DNA: TGTGCCAGCAGATTCGCGGCCAGCACAGATACGCAGTATTTT. Residues: CASRFAASTDTQYF.

The chain is built from TRBV7-2 and TRBJ1-2; D remains unclear. CDR3 length: 14 amino acids. V was pared by 6 bases and J by 0 bases, with 11 bases between. CDR1 and CDR2 from the germline V gene are SGHTA and FQGNSA. The CDR3 is CASRKAGPNYGYTF. The CDR3 DNA reads TGTGCCAGCAGGAAGGCGGGTCCTAACTATGGCTACACCTTC. Drawing the rest from reference TRBV7-2 and TRBJ1-2, the complete variable domain is GAGVSQSPSNKVTEKGKDVELRCDPISGHTALYWYRQSLGQGLEFLIYFQGNSAPDKSGLPSDRFSAERTGGSVSTLTIQRTQQEDSAVYLCASRKAGPNYGYTFGSGTRLTVV.

This chain uses TRBV28 with TRBJ1-4, with D tentatively TRBD1 (5 bases). This CDR3 is 15 amino acids long. The germline V and J ends were trimmed by 3 bases and 0 bases, with 8 bases remaining between them. Germline lookup yields CDR1 MDHEN and CDR2 SYDVKM. CDR3 sequence: CASSLVGATNEKLFF. The CDR3 DNA reads TGTGCCAGCAGTTTGGTAGGGGCAACTAATGAAAAACTGTTTTTT.

This clone came up once. The chain carries TRBV6-2 or TRBV6-3 and TRBJ2-7; D not resolved. CDR3 size: 16 residues. The V end was cut by 2 bases, the J end by 3 bases, with 17 bases between. Germline CDR1 and CDR2: MNHEY and SVGEGT. Here the CDR3 DNA reads TGTGCCAGCAGTTACAATAGTTTGGGCAGCCTCTACGAGCAGTACTTC. Its protein product is CASSYNSLGSLYEQYF.

This clone has just a few counts. The genes are TRBV18 and TRBJ1-6; the match to TRBD1 covers 7 bases. This CDR3 has 16 amino acids. The J segment lost 5 bases and the V segment lost 6 bases, leaving 10 bases of the junction unmatched. Per germline, CDR1 KGHSH and CDR2 LQKENI. The CDR3 DNA follows: TGTGCCAGCTCCCTCGTAGGGGGCACGGATAATTCACCCCTCCACTTT. Translated: CASSLVGGTDNSPLHF. Using reference TRBV18 and TRBJ1-6 for the parts outside the CDR3, the full variable domain is NAGVMQNPRHLVRRRGQEARLRCSPMKGHSHVYWYRQLPEEGLKFMVYLQKENIIDESGMPKERFSAEFPKEGPSILRIQQVVRGDSAAYFCASSLVGGTDNSPLHFGNGTRLTVT.

Here the CDR3 DNA reads TGTGCCAGCAGCCCCTCGGCGGGGTACAATGAGCAGTTCTTC. Translation gives CASSPSAGYNEQFF. The rearrangement uses TRBV27 and TRBJ2-1; D perhaps matches TRBD2 (6 bases). The CDR3 is 14 amino acids. Germline V gene lookup returns CDR1 MNHEY and CDR2 SMNVEV (reference sequence). Deletions cut 6 bases from V and 4 bases from J, with 13 bases between.

CDR3 amino acids: CATSRDLAAGGNYGYTF. In DNA form, the CDR3 reads TGTGCCACCAGCAGAGATTTGGCGGCAGGAGGTAACTATGGCTACACCTTC. The chain recombines TRBV15 with TRBJ1-2; the D is unclear. V lost 0 bases and J lost 1, with 15 bases in between. Germline-derived CDR1 and CDR2 are LNHNV and YYDKDF (reference sequence). The CDR3 runs 17 residues. Filled out from reference TRBV15 and TRBJ1-2, the complete variable domain reads DAMVIQNPRYQVTQFGKPVTLSCSQTLNHNVMYWYQQKSSQAPKLLFHYYDKDFNNEADTPDNFQSRRPNTSFCFLDIRSPGLGDTAMYLCATSRDLAAGGNYGYTFGSGTRLTVV.

This chain uses TRBV27 with TRBJ1-6; 9 bases align to TRBD1. CDR1 is MNHEY and CDR2 is SMNVEV in the germline V gene (reference sequence). This CDR3 contains 14 residues. V lost 6 bases to trimming and J lost 13 bases; unmatched junction nucleotides: 10. For the CDR3, the DNA is TGTGCCAGCAGGCCACAGGGGGCCCCTCTCCCCCTCCACTTT. Encoded protein: CASRPQGAPLPLHF.

This rearrangement joins TRBV6-2 or TRBV6-3 to TRBJ1-2, with TRBD1 as a possible D gene (6 bases). Trimming shortened V by 5 bases and J by 6 bases, and 19 bases separated the two germline ends. Germline V lookup: CDR1 MNHEY, CDR2 SVGEGT. This CDR3 has 15 amino acids. Here the CDR3 reads CASSITVGGRDGYTF. The CDR3 DNA follows: TGTGCCAGCAGTATCACTGTAGGGGGAAGAGATGGCTACACCTTC.

The V and J genes are TRBV29-1 and TRBJ1-4; the D gene is possibly TRBD1 (6 bases). Germline CDR1 reads SQVTM; CDR2 reads ANQGSEA. The V gene lost 4 bases and the J gene lost 4 bases, with 10 bases spanning the gap. CDR3 size: 13 residues. CDR3 nucleotide sequence: TGCAGCGTTGGACAGGACCTTAATGAAAAACTGTTTTTT. It codes for CSVGQDLNEKLFF.

The chain has TRBV6-2 or TRBV6-3 and TRBJ2-5; D gene unclear. V lost 2 bases, J lost 5 bases, and 6 bases lay in between. CDR1 MNHEY and CDR2 SVGEGT come from the germline V gene. There are 12 residues in the CDR3. CDR3 DNA: TGTGCCAGCAGTTACCGCAGGGAGACCCAGTACTTC. Translation gives CASSYRRETQYF.

The table lists this clone with a count of one. The chain joins TRBV5-1 to TRBJ1-2; D remains unclear. The CDR3 runs to 16 residues. Germline V lookup: CDR1 SGHRS, CDR2 YFSETQ. Trimming took off 4 bases at V and 1 base at J, with 17 bases between the two ends. The CDR3: CASSPRDPGLNYGYTF. CDR3 nucleotide sequence: TGCGCCAGCAGCCCAAGGGATCCAGGACTTAACTATGGCTACACCTTC.

The rearrangement joins TRBV28 to TRBJ2-7, with D uncertain. Per the germline V gene, CDR1 is MDHEN and CDR2 is SYDVKM. The CDR3 runs to 13 residues. Trimming took 1 base from V and 4 from J, leaving 8 bases between them. The CDR3 sequence is CASSLSGAYEQYF. Written as DNA, the CDR3 is TGTGCCAGCAGTTTATCCGGAGCTTACGAGCAGTACTTC.

The chain carries TRBV18 and TRBJ1-2; the D is unclear. Trimming stripped 3 bases from V and 0 bases from J, with 11 bases between. The CDR3 has 15 residues. The germline V gene encodes CDR1 KGHSH and CDR2 LQKENI. Written as DNA, the CDR3 is TGTGCCAGCTCACCCACCCCTCAGACTAACTATGGCTACACCTTC. Translating it yields CASSPTPQTNYGYTF.

In DNA form, the CDR3 reads TGTGCCAGCAGTGAGGGGGGGCAGCCCCAGCATTTT. This encodes CASSEGGQPQHF. This rearrangement joins TRBV6-1 to TRBJ1-5; tentatively, D is TRBD1 (5 bases). The germline V and J ends were trimmed by 3 bases and 7 bases, with 7 bases remaining between them. This CDR3 comprises 12 residues. Germline CDR1 and CDR2: MNHNS and SASEGT.

The chain combines TRBV14 with TRBJ2-1, with D tentatively TRBD2 (5 bases). This CDR3 has 15 amino acids. From germline, CDR1 is SGHDN and CDR2 FVKESK. V gave up 0 bases and J gave up 9 bases, with 15 bases separating them. CDR3 protein: CASSQDLWGASEQFF. The DNA of the CDR3 is TGTGCCAGCAGCCAAGACCTTTGGGGAGCGAGTGAGCAGTTCTTC.

This sequence joins TRBV3-1 (or the pseudogene TRBV3-2) and TRBJ2-1; the match to TRBD2 covers 10 bases. The CDR3 is 20 amino acids. Germline V lookup: CDR1 LGHDT, CDR2 YNNKEL (reference sequence). Trimming at V came to 0 bases and at J to 0 bases, leaving 11 bases not matched to a gene. The CDR3 region is CASSQDGLAGGKSSYNEQFF. The CDR3 DNA reads as TGTGCCAGCAGCCAAGATGGGTTAGCGGGGGGAAAGAGCTCCTACAATGAGCAGTTCTTC.

This rearrangement joins TRBV7-3 to TRBJ1-1; tentatively, D is TRBD1 (5 bases). The CDR3 runs 14 residues. Germline-derived CDR1 and CDR2 are SGHTA and FQGTGA. V was shortened by 5 bases and J by 6 bases, with 16 bases between the two germline ends. In DNA form, the CDR3 reads TGTGCCAGCAGCCCCCAGTGGGGGGAATCTGAAGCTTTCTTT. As protein: CASSPQWGESEAFF.

V is TRBV2 and J is TRBJ2-3; 15 bases align to TRBD2. This CDR3 has 16 amino acids. Germline-derived CDR1 and CDR2 are SNHLY and FYNNEI. V lost 5 bases, J lost 6 bases, and 6 bases stayed unmatched. The CDR3 reads CASSLGLAGGLDTQYF. The DNA for the CDR3 is TGTGCCAGCAGTCTAGGACTAGCGGGGGGGTTGGATACGCAGTATTTT.

This clone turned up a few times. This chain links TRBV7-8 with TRBJ1-5; D is possibly TRBD1 (6 bases). Germline V gene lookup returns CDR1 SGHVS and CDR2 FQNEAQ. With 5 bases removed from V and 5 bases from J, the gap between germline ends came to 22 bases. The CDR3 spans 17 residues. The CDR3 sequence is CASSPIDTGTPDQPQHF. The CDR3 bases are TGTGCCAGCAGCCCGATTGATACAGGGACCCCGGATCAGCCCCAGCATTTT.

The DNA of the CDR3 is TGCAGTGCTAGTCCCAGGGACACCTATAATTCACCCCTCCACTTT. It codes for CSASPRDTYNSPLHF. This chain connects TRBV20-1 to TRBJ1-6; D is possibly TRBD1 (6 bases). Per germline, CDR1 DFQATT and CDR2 SNEGSKA (reference sequence). The CDR3 loop spans 15 amino acids. V lost 3 bases to trimming and J lost 2 bases, with 11 bases between them.

The chain recombines TRBV5-6 with TRBJ1-6, with TRBD1 as a possible D gene (6 bases). Between the trimmed V and J ends, which lost 0 bases and 1 base, there was a span of 14 bases. This CDR3 region has 18 residues. Germline V gene lookup returns CDR1 SGHDT and CDR2 YYEEEE. CDR3 nucleotide sequence: TGTGCCAGCAGCTTGGAAGCAGGGGTTGGGTCCTATAATTCACCCCTCCACTTT. Its protein is CASSLEAGVGSYNSPLHF.

The chain links TRBV7-2 to TRBJ2-3; 8 bases map to TRBD1. CDR3 length: 18 amino acids. With 1 base clipped from V and 3 bases from J, the junction kept 12 bases outside the gene matches. Per germline, CDR1 SGHTA and CDR2 FQGNSA. CDR3 region: CASSLGWTGIRNTDTQYF. CDR3 nucleotides: TGTGCCAGCAGCTTAGGGTGGACAGGGATCAGGAATACAGATACGCAGTATTTT.

The chain has TRBV4-2 and TRBJ2-7, with 8 nucleotides matching TRBD1. The CDR3 consists of 14 residues. The germline V gene has CDR1 LGHNA and CDR2 YNFKEQ. V shed 0 bases and J 6 bases; nucleotides not matched to a gene: 4. CDR3: CASSQDAGGSEQYF. The CDR3 nucleotides read TGTGCCAGCAGCCAAGACGCAGGGGGCAGCGAGCAGTACTTC.

This clone has only a few counts. The chain couples TRBV7-9 to TRBJ2-5; D perhaps matches TRBD1 (5 bases). The germline CDR1 and CDR2 sequences are SEHNR and FQNEAQ (reference sequence). This CDR3 region has 15 residues. The V end lost 7 bases, the J end lost 0 bases, and 15 bases lay between the germline ends. The CDR3 sequence: CASTYWGINQETQYF. CDR3 DNA: TGTGCCAGCACCTACTGGGGCATAAACCAAGAGACCCAGTACTTC.

This chain joins TRBV28 and TRBJ2-7, with D tentatively TRBD1 (5 bases). V shed 6 bases and J shed 2 bases, with 14 bases lying between them. This CDR3 comprises 14 residues. Germline CDR1 and CDR2: MDHEN and SYDVKM. The CDR3 DNA sequence: TGTGCCAGCAGCCTAGTACAGGATACCTACGAGCAGTACTTC. Translated: CASSLVQDTYEQYF.